The 2 T cell receptor beta chains below come from one sample, sequenced in a study of CXCR3-negative and CXCR3-positive naive CD8 T cells. The libraries of TRB cDNA were prepared using 5' RACE with UMI labels. Reanalyzing the 5' RACE reads, TCRdb keeps one entry per CDR3 protein, without DNA. The listing contains around 90,000 distinct CDR3 sequences. Sequencing input: naive CXCR3- CD8+ T cells from blood. The sample's subset: CD45RO-CCR7+CD27+CD95- naive CD8+ T cells lacking CXCR3 (TNR3-). These receptors were taken from a human donor in good health. Some clones in this sample may be carry-over from other donors' samples.

V gene TRBV7-2 combines with J gene TRBJ2-3. The CDR3 length is 13 residues. CDR1 is SGHTA and CDR2 is FQGNSA in the germline V gene. The CDR3 sequence is CASSLLSTDTQYF. Full variable domain (rest looked up from reference TRBV7-2 and TRBJ2-3): GAGVSQSPSNKVTEKGKDVELRCDPISGHTALYWYRQSLGQGLEFLIYFQGNSAPDKSGLPSDRFSAERTGGSVSTLTIQRTQQEDSAVYLCASSLLSTDTQYFGPGTRLTVL.

V is TRBV20-1 and J is TRBJ1-2. The CDR3 totals 14 residues. Germline lookup yields CDR1 DFQATT and CDR2 SNEGSKA (reference sequence). Here the CDR3 reads CSARDLSANYGYTF.